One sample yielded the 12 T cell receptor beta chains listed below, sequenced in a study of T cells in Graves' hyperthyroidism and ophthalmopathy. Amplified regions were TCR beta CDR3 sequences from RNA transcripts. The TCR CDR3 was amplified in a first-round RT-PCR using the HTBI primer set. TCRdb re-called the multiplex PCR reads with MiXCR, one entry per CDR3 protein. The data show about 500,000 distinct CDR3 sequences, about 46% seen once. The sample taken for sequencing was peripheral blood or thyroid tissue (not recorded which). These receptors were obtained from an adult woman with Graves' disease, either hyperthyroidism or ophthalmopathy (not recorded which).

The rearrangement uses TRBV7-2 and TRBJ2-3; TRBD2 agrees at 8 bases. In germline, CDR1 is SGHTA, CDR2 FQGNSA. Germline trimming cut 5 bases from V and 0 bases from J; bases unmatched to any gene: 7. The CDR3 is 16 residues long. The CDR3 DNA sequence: TGTGCCAGCAGCCCGAGACTAGCGACTAGCACAGATACGCAGTATTTT. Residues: CASSPRLATSTDTQYF.

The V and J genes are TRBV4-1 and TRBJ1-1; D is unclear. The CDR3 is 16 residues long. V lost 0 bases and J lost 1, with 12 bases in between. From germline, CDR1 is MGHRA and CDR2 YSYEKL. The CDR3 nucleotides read TGCGCCAGCAGCCAAGAAGGCGGCAGAACGAACACTGAAGCTTTCTTT. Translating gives CASSQEGGRTNTEAFF.

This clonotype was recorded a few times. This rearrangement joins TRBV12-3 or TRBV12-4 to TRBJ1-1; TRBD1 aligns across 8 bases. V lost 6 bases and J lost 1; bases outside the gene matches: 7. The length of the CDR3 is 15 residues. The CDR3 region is CASSVGGQANTEAFF. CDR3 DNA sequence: TGTGCCAGCAGCGTGGGGGGACAGGCGAACACTGAAGCTTTCTTT.

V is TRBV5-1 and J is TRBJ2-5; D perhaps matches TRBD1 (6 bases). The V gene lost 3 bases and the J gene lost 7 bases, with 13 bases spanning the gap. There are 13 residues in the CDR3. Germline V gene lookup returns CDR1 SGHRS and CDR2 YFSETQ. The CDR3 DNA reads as TGCGCCAGCAGCTCCAGGACAGAAGGGACCCAGTACTTC. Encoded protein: CASSSRTEGTQYF.

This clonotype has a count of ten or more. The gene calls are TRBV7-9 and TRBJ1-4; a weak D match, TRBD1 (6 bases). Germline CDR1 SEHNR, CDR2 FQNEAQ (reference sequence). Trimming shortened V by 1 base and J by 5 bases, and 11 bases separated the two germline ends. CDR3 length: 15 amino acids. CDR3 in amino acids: CASSLGGTINEKLFF. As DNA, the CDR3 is TGTGCCAGCAGCTTAGGCGGGACAATAAATGAAAAACTGTTTTTT.

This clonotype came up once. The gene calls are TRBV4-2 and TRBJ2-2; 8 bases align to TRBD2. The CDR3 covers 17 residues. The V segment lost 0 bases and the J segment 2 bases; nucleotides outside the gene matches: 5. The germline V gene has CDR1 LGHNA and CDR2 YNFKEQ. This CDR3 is CASSQDRRTSNTGELFF. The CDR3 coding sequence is TGTGCCAGCAGCCAAGATCGGAGGACTAGCAACACCGGGGAGCTGTTTTTT.

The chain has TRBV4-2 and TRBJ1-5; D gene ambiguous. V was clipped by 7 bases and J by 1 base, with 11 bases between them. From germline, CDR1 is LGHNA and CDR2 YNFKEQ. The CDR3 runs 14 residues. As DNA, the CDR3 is TGTGCCAGCACCAAGGGAGGAAGCAATCAGCCCCAGCATTTT. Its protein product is CASTKGGSNQPQHF.

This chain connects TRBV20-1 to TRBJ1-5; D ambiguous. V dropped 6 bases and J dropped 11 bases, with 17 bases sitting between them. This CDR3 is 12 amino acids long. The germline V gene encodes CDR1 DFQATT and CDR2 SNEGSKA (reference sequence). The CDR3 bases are TGCAGTGCCCGAATGGGCGGGGAGACCCAGCATTTT. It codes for CSARMGGETQHF.

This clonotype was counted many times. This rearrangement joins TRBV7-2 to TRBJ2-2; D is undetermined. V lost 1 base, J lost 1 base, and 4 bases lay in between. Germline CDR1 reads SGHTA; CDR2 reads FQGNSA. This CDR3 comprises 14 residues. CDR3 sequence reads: CASSLVLNTGELFF. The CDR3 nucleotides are TGTGCCAGCAGCTTAGTGCTGAACACCGGGGAGCTGTTTTTT.

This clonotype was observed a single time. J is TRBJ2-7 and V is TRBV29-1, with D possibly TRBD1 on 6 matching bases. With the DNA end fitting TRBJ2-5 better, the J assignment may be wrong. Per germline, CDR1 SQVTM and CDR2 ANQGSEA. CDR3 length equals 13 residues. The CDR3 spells CSVVRGGLETQYF. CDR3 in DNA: TGCAGCGTTGTCAGAGGGGGTTTGGAGACCCAGTACTTC.

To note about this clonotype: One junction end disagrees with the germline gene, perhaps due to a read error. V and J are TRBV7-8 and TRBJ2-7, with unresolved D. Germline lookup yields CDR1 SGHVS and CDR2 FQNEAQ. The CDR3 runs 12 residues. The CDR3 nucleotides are TGCGCCAGTGGGCGTAATGCCTACGAGCAGTACTTC. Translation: CASGRNAYEQYF.

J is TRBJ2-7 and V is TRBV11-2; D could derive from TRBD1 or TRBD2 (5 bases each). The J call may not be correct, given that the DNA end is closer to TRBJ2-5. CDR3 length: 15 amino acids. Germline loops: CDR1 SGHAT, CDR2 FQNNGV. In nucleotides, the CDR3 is TGTGCCAGCAGCGAGGGACGCAGGGTCCAAGAGACCCAGTACTTC. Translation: CASSEGRRVQETQYF.